A single sample is the source of the 27 T cell receptor beta chains below, sequenced in a study of CD8+CD57+ T cells in acquired aplastic anemia. Only patients with CD8+CD57+ cell expansion on flow cytometry were chosen for sequencing. The template used for profiling TCR beta VDJ and CDR3 was genomic DNA. Each CDR3 protein is one row after TCRdb ran MiXCR on the reads. The profile shows approximately 200,000 distinct CDR3 sequences, less than 60% of them singletons. The sample comprised sorted CD4+, CD8+, or CD8+CD57+ T cells (not recorded which) from PBMCs. These receptors originate from a human donor with aplastic anemia.

This clonotype appeared once. The V and J genes are TRBV9 and TRBJ2-7, with TRBD1 matching over 7 bases. This CDR3 has 15 residues. The junction had 5 bases not matched to a gene; V was cut back by 0 bases and J by 2 bases. Germline CDR1 SGDLS, CDR2 YYNGEE. This CDR3 is CASSVATGRTYEQYF. The CDR3 DNA sequence: TGTGCCAGCAGCGTAGCGACAGGGCGAACCTACGAGCAGTACTTC.

This clonotype occurred many times. Mismatch with germline at one junction end may stem from a read error. The chain links TRBV7-7 to TRBJ2-7, with 9 bases lining up with TRBD1. This CDR3 contains 12 residues. The germline CDR1 and CDR2 sequences are SSHAT and FNYEAQ (reference sequence). CDR3 amino acids: CASSPGTGEQYF. CDR3 DNA sequence: TGTGCTAGCAGCCCTGGGACAGGGGAGCAGTACTTC.

On this clonotype itself: A much more abundant neighbour one base away suggests this may be a read error. The gene calls are TRBV7-8 and TRBJ2-7, with D perhaps TRBD1 (5 bases). The CDR3 length is 15 residues. V was pared by 5 bases and J by 5 bases, with 19 bases between. Germline V gives CDR1 SGHVS, CDR2 FQNEAQ. The CDR3 region is CASSHDPSRVHEQYF. The CDR3 DNA sequence: TGTGCCAGCAGCCACGATCCGAGCAGGGTCCACGAGCAGTACTTC.

The gene calls are TRBV7-9 and TRBJ1-2; no firm D call. There are 12 residues in the CDR3. CDR1 is SEHNR, CDR2 FQNEAQ, per germline (reference sequence). Trimming cost V 3 bases and J 8 bases, with 10 bases left between them. The CDR3 DNA is TGTGCCAGCAGCTTGAGTTGGAGGGGCTACACCTTC. Amino acids: CASSLSWRGYTF. Variable domain in full (rest from reference TRBV7-9 and TRBJ1-2): DTGVSQNPRHKITKRGQNVTFRCDPISEHNRLYWYRQTLGQGPEFLTYFQNEAQLEKSRLLSDRFSAERPKGSFSTLEIQRTEQGDSAMYLCASSLSWRGYTFGSGTRLTVV.

The V and J genes are TRBV2 and TRBJ2-7; tentatively, D is TRBD1 (5 bases). The germline CDR1 and CDR2 sequences are SNHLY and FYNNEI. The V end was cut by 5 bases, the J end by 2 bases, with 10 bases between. There are 13 residues in the CDR3. The chain's CDR3 is CASSSGNPYEQYF. The CDR3 DNA reads as TGTGCCAGCAGTTCAGGGAACCCCTACGAGCAGTACTTC. Full variable domain (remainder filled in from reference TRBV2 and TRBJ2-7): EPEVTQTPSHQVTQMGQEVILRCVPISNHLYFYWYRQILGQKVEFLVSFYNNEISEKSEIFDDQFSVERPDGSNFTLKIRSTKLEDSAMYFCASSSGNPYEQYFGPGTRLTVT.

This clonotype was recorded at least ten times. The chain recombines TRBV5-6 with TRBJ2-2; D may correspond to TRBD1 or TRBD2 (5 bases each). V was pared by 3 bases and J by 7 bases, with 16 bases between. The CDR3 runs to 15 residues. CDR1 is SGHDT and CDR2 is YYEEEE in the germline V gene. The CDR3 is CASSSLGAVDGELFF. The CDR3 bases are TGTGCCAGCAGCTCCCTCGGGGCGGTGGACGGGGAGCTGTTTTTT. Together with reference TRBV5-6 and TRBJ2-2, the CDR3 gives the full variable domain: DAGVTQSPTHLIKTRGQQVTLRCSPKSGHDTVSWYQQALGQGPQFIFQYYEEEERQRGNFPDRFSGHQFPNYSSELNVNALLLGDSALYLCASSSLGAVDGELFFGEGSRLTVL.

Ten or more counts support this clonotype. The chain combines TRBV5-4 with TRBJ2-7; D is uncertain. Germline CDR1 and CDR2: SGHNT and YYREEE (reference sequence). V shed 2 bases and J shed 2 bases, with 26 bases lying between them. CDR3 size: 19 residues. CDR3 amino acids: CASSFRTYKSVSWTYEQYF. CDR3 bases: TGTGCCAGCAGCTTTCGAACTTATAAGTCAGTATCATGGACCTACGAGCAGTACTTC.

This chain connects TRBV5-4 to TRBJ2-3, with D uncertain. V lost 2 bases, J lost 6 bases, and 10 bases lay in between. The CDR3 length is 13 residues. Germline CDR1 reads SGHNT; CDR2 reads YYREEE (reference sequence). CDR3: CASSFEGRDTQYF. The DNA for the CDR3 is TGTGCCAGCAGCTTCGAAGGTCGGGATACGCAGTATTTT.

This clonotype occurred many times. The chain recombines TRBV19 with TRBJ2-4; D possibly corresponds to TRBD1 (6 bases). From germline, CDR1 is LNHDA and CDR2 SQIVND (reference sequence). This CDR3 region has 14 residues. Deletions cut 4 bases from V and 0 bases from J, with 7 bases between. CDR3 protein: CASSRTEAKNIQYF. Written as DNA, the CDR3 is TGTGCCAGTAGTAGGACAGAAGCCAAAAACATTCAGTACTTC.

This clonotype was seen a handful of times. The chain joins TRBV7-6 to TRBJ2-5; 10 bases map to TRBD2. CDR3 size: 15 residues. Trimming at V came to 5 bases and at J to 5 bases, leaving 8 bases not matched to a gene. Germline V gene sequence: CDR1 SGHVS, CDR2 FNYEAQ. The CDR3 DNA follows: TGTGCCAGCAGCCCCGGGACTAGCGTTGGGGAGACCCAGTACTTC. Translated, it gives CASSPGTSVGETQYF.

This clonotype was seen a handful of times. The chain recombines TRBV27 with TRBJ2-5; D not resolved. Germline lookup yields CDR1 MNHEY and CDR2 SMNVEV (reference sequence). Trimming left V 8 bases short and J 4 bases short, with 14 bases between. The CDR3 runs 13 residues. This CDR3 is CASPQRPGETQYF. CDR3 nucleotide sequence: TGTGCCAGCCCTCAAAGGCCGGGAGAGACCCAGTACTTC.

The chain has TRBV7-2 and TRBJ1-6; D might be TRBD1 (5 bases). The germline V gene encodes CDR1 SGHTA and CDR2 FQGNSA. Deletions cut 5 bases from V and 5 bases from J, with 13 bases between. The CDR3 consists of 15 residues. The CDR3 nucleotides read TGTGCCAGCAGCCCAACCGGGACGGATAATTCACCCCTCCACTTT. It encodes CASSPTGTDNSPLHF. The complete variable domain, with remaining parts taken from reference TRBV7-2 and TRBJ1-6, reads GAGVSQSPSNKVTEKGKDVELRCDPISGHTALYWYRQSLGQGLEFLIYFQGNSAPDKSGLPSDRFSAERTGGSVSTLTIQRTQQEDSAVYLCASSPTGTDNSPLHFGNGTRLTVT.

Comments on this clonotype: A read error may account for a junction end that differs from germline. The chain has TRBV6-6 and TRBJ2-3, with TRBD2 identical over 8 bases. Germline CDR1 MNHNY, CDR2 SVGAGI (reference sequence). This CDR3 is 16 amino acids long. For the CDR3, the DNA is TGTGCCAGCAGTATAGCCCAGTTGCGGGGGGCAGATGCGCAGTATTTT. Translating gives CASSIAQLRGADAQYF.

The gene calls are TRBV9 and TRBJ1-4, with D possibly matching TRBD1 (6 bases). The CDR3 contains 17 residues. Germline V CDR1 and CDR2: SGDLS, YYNGEE. The germline V and J ends were trimmed by 0 bases and 5 bases, with 17 bases remaining between them. The CDR3 region has the DNA TGTGCCAGCAGCGTAGGAAATAGCGGGGGGCACAATGAAAAACTGTTTTTT. Its translation: CASSVGNSGGHNEKLFF.

The chain joins TRBV20-1 to TRBJ2-5; no definite D call. Germline V gene data show CDR1 as DFQATT and CDR2 as SNEGSKA (reference sequence). V was trimmed by 5 bases and J by 7 bases, leaving 8 bases between them. The CDR3 covers 10 residues. The CDR3: CSASYGTQYF. The CDR3 nucleotides read TGCAGTGCTTCCTACGGGACCCAGTACTTC.

V is TRBV20-1 and J is TRBJ2-3; 8 bases match TRBD1. The CDR3 is 15 amino acids. V lost 2 bases and J lost 6; bases outside the gene matches: 10. The germline V gene has CDR1 DFQATT and CDR2 SNEGSKA (reference sequence). In nucleotides, the CDR3 is TGCAGTGCTAGAAACCCGGGACAGGCCAGGGATACGCAGTATTTT. Protein sequence: CSARNPGQARDTQYF.

This chain uses TRBV11-2 with TRBJ2-3; 8 bases agree with TRBD2. The V and J ends lost 5 bases and 9 bases, in that order; junction bases with no gene match: 7. Looked up from germline, CDR1 is SGHAT and CDR2 is FQNNGV. The CDR3 spans 13 residues. Written as DNA, the CDR3 is TGTGCCAGCAGCATAACCCGGGGGGGCACGCAGTATTTT. Its translation: CASSITRGGTQYF. Using reference TRBV11-2 and TRBJ2-3 for the parts outside the CDR3, the full variable domain is EAGVAQSPRYKIIEKRQSVAFWCNPISGHATLYWYQQILGQGPKLLIQFQNNGVVDDSQLPKDRFSAERLKGVDSTLKIQPAKLEDSAVYLCASSITRGGTQYFGPGTRLTVL.

At least ten counts were recorded for this clonotype. V gene TRBV12-5 combines with J gene TRBJ1-5, with TRBD1 matching 8 bases. The germline V gene has CDR1 LGHNT and CDR2 FRNRAP. The CDR3 runs 17 residues. V was pared by 1 base and J by 0 bases, with 5 bases of the junction left unmatched. This CDR3 reads CASGLGTGFFSNQPQHF. For the CDR3, the DNA is TGTGCTAGTGGTTTGGGGACAGGGTTTTTTAGCAATCAGCCCCAGCATTTT.

The V gene is TRBV4-1, the J gene TRBJ1-1; TRBD1 matches at 11 bases. CDR1 is MGHRA, CDR2 YSYEKL, per germline. The length of the CDR3 is 16 residues. Trimming removed 4 bases from V and 3 bases from J; junction bases left unmatched: 7. In DNA, the CDR3 is TGCGCCAGCAGCCCGAGGACAGGGGGCGAGGACACTGAAGCTTTCTTT. This encodes CASSPRTGGEDTEAFF.

In this sample, this clonotype turned up many times. The chain couples TRBV6-1 to TRBJ2-7; the D gene is possibly TRBD1 (6 bases). The CDR3 has 15 residues. CDR1 and CDR2 (germline): MNHNS, SASEGT. V was clipped by 0 bases and J by 5 bases, with 14 bases between them. This CDR3 reads CASSEADEQGHEQYF. For the CDR3, the DNA is TGTGCCAGCAGTGAAGCGGATGAACAGGGCCACGAGCAGTACTTC.

This clonotype was counted at least ten times. The J gene is TRBJ2-2, the V gene TRBV2; possibly TRBD1 for D (6 bases). V was trimmed by 3 bases and J by 4 bases, leaving 12 bases between them. In germline, CDR1 is SNHLY, CDR2 FYNNEI. The CDR3 is 15 residues long. Written as DNA, the CDR3 is TGTGCCAGCAGTGACCGACAGGTTTCCACCGGGGAGCTGTTTTTT. It yields the protein CASSDRQVSTGELFF.

The V gene is TRBV6-6, the J gene TRBJ2-3; 9 bases align to TRBD2. The junction had 9 bases not matched to a gene; V was cut back by 7 bases and J by 7 bases. Germline CDR1 is MNHNY and CDR2 is SVGAGI (reference sequence). CDR3 length: 14 residues. The CDR3 DNA is TGTGCCAGCATCGTAGCGGGGGAGGGCTATACGCAGTATTTT. Its translation: CASIVAGEGYTQYF.

This clonotype was seen once. This CDR3 fails to terminate in the conserved phenylalanine or tryptophan, so it likely reflects a read error. The chain has TRBV10-3 and TRBJ1-4, with 7 bases matching TRBD1. V lost 6 bases, J lost 6 bases, and 7 bases stayed unmatched. CDR1 is ENHRY and CDR2 is SYGVKD in the germline V gene. The CDR3 totals 14 residues. CDR3 loop: CAISPGQLYEKLFS. CDR3 DNA sequence: TGTGCCATCAGCCCGGGACAGCTGTATGAAAAACTGTTTTCT.

The rearrangement uses TRBV10-3 and TRBJ2-1; D possibly corresponds to TRBD1 (5 bases). This CDR3 spans 15 amino acids. Trimming cost V 7 bases and J 8 bases, with 21 bases left between them. Germline V gene data show CDR1 as ENHRY and CDR2 as SYGVKD. This chain's CDR3 is CAIKRQGADGYEQFF. The CDR3 DNA follows: TGTGCCATCAAGAGACAAGGGGCGGATGGTTATGAGCAGTTCTTC.

Ten or more counts support this clonotype. This sequence joins TRBV5-1 and TRBJ2-3; 11 positions match TRBD2. The CDR3 totals 15 residues. CDR1 and CDR2 from the germline V gene are SGHRS and YFSETQ. V shed 1 base, J shed 5 bases, and the junction held 3 bases outside the gene matches. CDR3 sequence: CASSLTSGGEDTQYF. The CDR3 DNA reads TGCGCCAGCAGCTTGACTAGCGGGGGCGAAGATACGCAGTATTTT.

V usage is TRBV6-5 and J usage is TRBJ2-1; D is possibly TRBD1 or TRBD2 (7 bases each). From germline, CDR1 is MNHEY and CDR2 SVGAGI. The CDR3 length is 19 residues. The V and J ends lost 7 bases and 4 bases respectively, with 29 bases between them. The CDR3 DNA reads TGTGCCAGCACCAAGGGGCAGCAGGGGGGGAGGGGAGGATACAATGAGCAGTTCTTC. Protein product: CASTKGQQGGRGGYNEQFF.

As to this clonotype: An end of the junction differs from the germline gene, which may be a read error. The chain couples TRBV5-1 to TRBJ2-1; D is possibly TRBD1 or TRBD2 (7 bases each). CDR1 SGHRS and CDR2 YFSETQ come from the germline V gene. The CDR3 is made up of 15 amino acids. CDR3 bases: TGTGCCAGCAGCGAGGGAGGGGGCAAGTACAATGAGCGGTTCTTC. Protein product: CASSEGGGKYNERFF.